These 5 T cell receptor beta chains were sequenced from one sample in a study of blood T cell repertoires in COVID-19. Profiled with immunoSEQ multiplex PCR; TCRdb holds only in-frame clones, not every one. Here the sample spans under 130,000 clones, 80% to 90% being singletons. The sequenced material came from peripheral blood. The receptors were sampled from a woman aged 55-69 years with acute or convalescent COVID-19.

The chain links TRBV19 to TRBJ1-5; a weak D match, TRBD1 (6 bases). CDR1 is LNHDA, CDR2 SQIVND, per germline (reference sequence). The CDR3 sequence is 16 residues long. The V end was cut by 5 bases, the J end by 7 bases, with 21 bases between. CDR3 in DNA: TGTGCCAGTAGTTTACCGACAGGCCCGGCCGGGCAGCCCCAGCATTTT. Translating gives CASSLPTGPAGQPQHF.

The rearrangement links TRBV30 to TRBJ1-5; possibly TRBD1 for D (6 bases). V was pared by 0 bases and J by 0 bases, with 12 bases between. The CDR3 contains 16 residues. The germline CDR1 and CDR2 sequences are GTSNPN and SVGIG (reference sequence). CDR3 amino acids: CAWSVRTGTSNQPQHF. The DNA for the CDR3 is TGTGCCTGGAGTGTACGCACAGGGACTAGCAATCAGCCCCAGCATTTT.

V is TRBV30 and J is TRBJ2-1; 10 bases map to TRBD2. Trimming took 3 bases from V and 2 from J; bases not matched to a gene: 4. CDR1 is GTSNPN and CDR2 is SVGIG in the germline V gene (reference sequence). The CDR3 extends over 15 amino acids. The CDR3 coding sequence is TGTGCCTGGAGGCCTAGCGGGAGTCCCTACAATGAGCAGTTCTTC. This gives the protein CAWRPSGSPYNEQFF.

V and J are TRBV11-2 and TRBJ2-2, with 7 bases that match TRBD1. The CDR3 length is 13 residues. V dropped 5 bases and J dropped 9; count of bases not matched to a gene: 6. Per the germline V gene, CDR1 is SGHAT and CDR2 is FQNNGV. The CDR3 protein is CASSPLQGWELFF. DNA of the CDR3: TGTGCCAGCAGCCCACTACAGGGGTGGGAGCTGTTTTTT.

This sequence joins TRBV28 and TRBJ2-7; 9 bases line up with TRBD1. CDR1 and CDR2 from the germline V gene are MDHEN and SYDVKM. CDR3 length equals 12 residues. Losses at the gene ends were 7 bases for V and 6 bases for J; bases not matched to a gene: 4. CDR3 sequence (DNA): TGTGCCAGCATTCGACAGGGGGGCGAGCAGTACTTC. It codes for CASIRQGGEQYF.